This is a list of T cell receptor beta chains from one sample in a study of spatial heterogeneity in lung cancer. TCRdb redid the calling of the 5' RACE reads with MiXCR, one entry per CDR3 protein. The table includes about 100,000 distinct CDR3 sequences, 4.4% detected once. The source material was lung tumor tissue, sampled at surgery. Receptors originate from a male donor with early-stage non-small cell lung cancer. Both conserved end residues are trimmed from each CDR3.

>TRBJ1-5|TRBV2
ASRPGTVSNQPQH
>TRBJ2-5|TRBV5-1
ASYNRKETQY
>TRBJ2-5|TRBV9
ASSVGGRVYGETQY
>TRBJ1-5|TRBV5-1
ASSLDGHSNQPQH
>TRBJ2-7|TRBV28
ASSQAYEQY
>TRBJ2-2|TRBV10-2
ASSESPETGHTGELF
>TRBJ2-5|TRBV28
ASRPTGLRRRETQY
>TRBJ2-5|TRBV11-2
ASSPWGVQETQY
>TRBJ2-2|TRBV9
ASRPTRELGELF
>TRBJ2-7|TRBV7-9
ASSLLEQY
>TRBJ2-5|TRBV7-9
ASSATGVHQETQY
>TRBJ1-1|TRBV20-1
SARAGGGAEAF
>TRBJ2-7|TRBV28
ASSLRGYEQY
>TRBJ1-1|TRBV20-1
SARASENTEAF
>TRBJ1-2|TRBV2
ASSSAGDLYGYT
>TRBJ2-3|TRBV7-9
ASSLAGVSDTQY
>TRBJ2-7|TRBV7-9
ASEASGSSYEQY
>TRBJ1-5|TRBV18
ASSRGSDQPQH
>TRBJ1-6|TRBV3-1
ASSQGRDTRPH
>TRBJ2-4|TRBV11-2
ASSLEGLVLAGAKNIQY
>TRBJ2-7|TRBV6-5
ASSYSRTFEAYEQY
>TRBJ1-2|TRBV29-1
SVEGAGYSYYGYT
>TRBJ2-2|TRBV29-1
SVEDSRTNTGELF
>TRBJ2-7|TRBV27
ASSFSRGHEQY
>TRBJ2-3|TRBV12-3/TRBV12-4
ASSYRFTGSTDTQY
>TRBJ2-7|TRBV20-1
SAHTQSTGGYEQY
>TRBJ1-1|TRBV27
ASSPRGAEAF
>TRBJ2-7|TRBV20-1
SAIPGTPSEQY
>TRBJ1-6|TRBV20-1
SARDSLQANNSPLH
>TRBJ1-1|TRBV6-5
ASSPRGASRAF
>TRBJ2-1|TRBV20-1
SARDRAKADNEQF
>TRBJ2-7|TRBV6-5
ASSYSGGAEQY
>TRBJ2-7|TRBV4-1
ASSQEDGLAGEDEQY
>TRBJ1-1|TRBV20-1
SARDAKGNTEAF
>TRBJ2-3|TRBV9
ASSEAGTGGGDTQY
>TRBJ2-1|TRBV28
ASSSSGRAGNEQF
>TRBJ2-1|TRBV5-1
ASSLMGARYEQF
>TRBJ2-7|TRBV4-1
ASSQEEREIYEQY
>TRBJ2-7|TRBV28
ASSSLGGAPNEQY
>TRBJ2-3|TRBV28
ASSLFPGASSTDTQY
>TRBJ2-1|TRBV5-1
ASSLGQGVSYNEQF
>TRBJ2-3|TRBV7-9
ASSLGGARGPDTQY
>TRBJ2-5|TRBV27
ASRSLRVSSETQY
>TRBJ2-3|TRBV20-1
SAPRTSLPDTQY
>TRBJ2-7|TRBV28
ASSLAGPPEQY
>TRBJ1-1|TRBV6-5
ASRQGVGVAEAF
>TRBJ2-1|TRBV5-1
ASSLQVGSINEQF
>TRBJ2-2|TRBV5-1
ASSPTQGSNTGELF
>TRBJ1-5|TRBV4-1
ASSQDPPRGPQH
>TRBJ2-7|TRBV27
ASSFSGLQPYEQY
>TRBJ2-4|TRBV28
ASSRTNLAKNIQY
>TRBJ2-5|TRBV7-9
ASSSAGAQETQY
>TRBJ1-1|TRBV6-1
ASSEAHLGEGTEAF
>TRBJ1-1|TRBV6-1
ASREAGAEAF